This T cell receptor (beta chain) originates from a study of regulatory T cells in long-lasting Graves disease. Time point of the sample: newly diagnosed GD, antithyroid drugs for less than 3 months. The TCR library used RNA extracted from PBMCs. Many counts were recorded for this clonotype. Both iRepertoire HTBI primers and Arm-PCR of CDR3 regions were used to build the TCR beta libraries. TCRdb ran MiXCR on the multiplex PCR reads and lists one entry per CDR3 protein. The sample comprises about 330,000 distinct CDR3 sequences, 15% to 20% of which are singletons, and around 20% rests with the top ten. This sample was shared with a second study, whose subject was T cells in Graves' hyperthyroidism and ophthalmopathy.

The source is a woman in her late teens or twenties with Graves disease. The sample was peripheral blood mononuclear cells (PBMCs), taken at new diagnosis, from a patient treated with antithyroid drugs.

For the CDR3, the DNA is TGTGCCAGTCGACAGGGTTCATCGACAGATACGCAGTATTTT. Protein sequence: CASRQGSSTDTQYF. V is TRBV19 and J is TRBJ2-3; 7 bases agree with TRBD1. V trimming: 8 bases; J trimming: 3 bases; junction bases outside the gene matches: 8. The CDR3 length is 14 residues. Germline V gene data show CDR1 as LNHDA and CDR2 as SQIVND (reference sequence).